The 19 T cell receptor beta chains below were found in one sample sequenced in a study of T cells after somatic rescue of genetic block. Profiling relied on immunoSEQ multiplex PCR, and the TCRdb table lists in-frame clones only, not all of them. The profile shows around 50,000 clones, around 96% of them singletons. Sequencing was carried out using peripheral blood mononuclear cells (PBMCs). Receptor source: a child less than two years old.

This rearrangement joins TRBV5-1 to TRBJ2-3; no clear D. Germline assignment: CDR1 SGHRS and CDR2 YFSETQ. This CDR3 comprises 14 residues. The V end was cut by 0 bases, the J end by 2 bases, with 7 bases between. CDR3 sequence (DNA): TGCGCCAGCAGCTTGGGACGGTTCACAGATACGCAGTATTTT. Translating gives CASSLGRFTDTQYF.

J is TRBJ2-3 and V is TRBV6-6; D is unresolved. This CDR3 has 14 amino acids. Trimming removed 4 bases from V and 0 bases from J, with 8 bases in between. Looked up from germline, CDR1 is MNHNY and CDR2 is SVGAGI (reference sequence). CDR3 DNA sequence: TGTGCCAGCAGTTTCGGTTCTAGCACAGATACGCAGTATTTT. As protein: CASSFGSSTDTQYF.

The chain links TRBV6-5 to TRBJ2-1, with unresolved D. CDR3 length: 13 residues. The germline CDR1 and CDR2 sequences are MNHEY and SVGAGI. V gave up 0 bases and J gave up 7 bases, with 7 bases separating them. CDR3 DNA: TGTGCCAGCAGTTACTCGAAGAGGAATGAGCAGTTCTTC. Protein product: CASSYSKRNEQFF.

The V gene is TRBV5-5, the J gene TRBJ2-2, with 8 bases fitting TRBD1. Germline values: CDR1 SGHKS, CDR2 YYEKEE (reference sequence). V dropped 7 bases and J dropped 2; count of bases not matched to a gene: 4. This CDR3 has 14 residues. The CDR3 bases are TGTGCCAGCCAATCAGGGGGCAACACCGGGGAGCTGTTTTTT. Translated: CASQSGGNTGELFF.

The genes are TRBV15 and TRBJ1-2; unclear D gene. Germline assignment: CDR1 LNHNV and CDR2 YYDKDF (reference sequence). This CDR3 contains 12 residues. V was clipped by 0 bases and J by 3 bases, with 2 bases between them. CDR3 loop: CATSRDHYGYTF. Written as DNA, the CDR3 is TGTGCCACCAGCAGAGATCACTATGGCTACACCTTC.

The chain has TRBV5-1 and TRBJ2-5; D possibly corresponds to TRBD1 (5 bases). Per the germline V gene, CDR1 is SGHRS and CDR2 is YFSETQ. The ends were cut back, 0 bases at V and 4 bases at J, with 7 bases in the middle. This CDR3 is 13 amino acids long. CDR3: CASSLGQGETQYF. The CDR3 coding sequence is TGCGCCAGCAGCTTGGGGCAGGGAGAGACCCAGTACTTC. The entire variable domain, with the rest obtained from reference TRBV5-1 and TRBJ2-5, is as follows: KAGVTQTPRYLIKTRGQQVTLSCSPISGHRSVSWYQQTPGQGLQFLFEYFSETQRNKGNFPGRFSGRQFSNSRSEMNVSTLELGDSALYLCASSLGQGETQYFGPGTRLLVL.

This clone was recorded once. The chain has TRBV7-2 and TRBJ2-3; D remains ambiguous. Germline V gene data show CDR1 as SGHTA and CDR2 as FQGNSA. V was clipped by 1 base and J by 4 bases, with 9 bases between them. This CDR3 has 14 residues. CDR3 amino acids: CASSLGPEADTQYF. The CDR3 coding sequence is TGTGCCAGCAGCTTAGGGCCTGAAGCAGATACGCAGTATTTT.

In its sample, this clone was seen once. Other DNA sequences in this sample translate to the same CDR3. CDR3 region: CASSLTSTDTQYF. In DNA, the CDR3 is TGTGCCAGCAGTCTTACTAGCACAGATACGCAGTATTTT. This chain joins TRBV28 and TRBJ2-3; D gene ambiguous. V was cut by 5 bases and J by 0 bases, with 6 bases left in between. The germline gives CDR1 MDHEN, CDR2 SYDVKM. CDR3 length: 13 residues.

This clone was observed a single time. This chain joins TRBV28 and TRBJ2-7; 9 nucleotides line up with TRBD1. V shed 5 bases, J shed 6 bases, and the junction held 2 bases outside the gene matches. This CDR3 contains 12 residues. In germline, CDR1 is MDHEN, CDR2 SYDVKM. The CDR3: CASSTGGVEQYF. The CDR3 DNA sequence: TGTGCCAGCAGTACAGGGGGCGTCGAGCAGTACTTC.

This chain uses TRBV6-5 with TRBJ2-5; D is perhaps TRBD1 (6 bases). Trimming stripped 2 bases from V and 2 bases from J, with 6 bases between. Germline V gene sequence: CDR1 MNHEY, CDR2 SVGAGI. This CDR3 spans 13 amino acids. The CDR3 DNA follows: TGTGCCAGCAGTTACAGGGGGCAAGAGACCCAGTACTTC. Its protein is CASSYRGQETQYF.

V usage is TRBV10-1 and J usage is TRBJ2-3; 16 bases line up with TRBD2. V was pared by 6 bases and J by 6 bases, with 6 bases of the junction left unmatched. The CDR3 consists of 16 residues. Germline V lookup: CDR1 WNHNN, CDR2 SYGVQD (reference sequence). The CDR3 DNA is TGCGCCAGCAGCACCGGGACTAGCGGGAGGGCGGATACGCAGTATTTT. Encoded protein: CASSTGTSGRADTQYF.

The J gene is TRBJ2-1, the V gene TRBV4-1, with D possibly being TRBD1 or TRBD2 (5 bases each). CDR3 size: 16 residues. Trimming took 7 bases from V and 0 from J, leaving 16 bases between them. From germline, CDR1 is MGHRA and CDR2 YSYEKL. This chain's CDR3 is CASTPSSGSSYNEQFF. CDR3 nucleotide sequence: TGCGCCAGCACCCCTTCTTCAGGGAGCTCCTACAATGAGCAGTTCTTC.

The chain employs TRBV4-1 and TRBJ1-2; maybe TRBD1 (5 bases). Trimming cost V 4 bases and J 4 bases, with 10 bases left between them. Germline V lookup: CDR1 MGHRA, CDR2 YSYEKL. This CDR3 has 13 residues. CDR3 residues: CASSLGTTYGYTF. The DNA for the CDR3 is TGCGCCAGCAGCCTGGGGACTACCTATGGCTACACCTTC.

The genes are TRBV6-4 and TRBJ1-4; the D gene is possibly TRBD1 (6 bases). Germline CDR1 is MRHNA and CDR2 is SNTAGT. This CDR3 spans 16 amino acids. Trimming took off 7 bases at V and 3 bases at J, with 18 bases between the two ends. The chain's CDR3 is CASKISGEGANEKLFF. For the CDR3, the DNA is TGTGCCAGCAAAATTAGTGGCGAGGGGGCTAATGAAAAACTGTTTTTT.

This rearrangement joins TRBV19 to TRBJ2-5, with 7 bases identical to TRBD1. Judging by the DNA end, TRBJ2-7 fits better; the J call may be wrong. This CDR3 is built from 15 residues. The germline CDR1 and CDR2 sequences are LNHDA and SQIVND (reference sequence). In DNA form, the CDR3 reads TGTGCCAGTAGTATGTGGTTCGACAGGGAAAACGAGCAGTACTTC. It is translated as CASSMWFDRENEQYF.

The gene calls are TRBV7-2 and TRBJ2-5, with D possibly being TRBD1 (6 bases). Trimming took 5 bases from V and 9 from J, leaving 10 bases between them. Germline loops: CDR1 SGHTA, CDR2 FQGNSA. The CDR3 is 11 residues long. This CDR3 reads CASSADSPQYF. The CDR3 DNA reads TGTGCCAGCAGCGCGGACAGTCCCCAGTACTTC.

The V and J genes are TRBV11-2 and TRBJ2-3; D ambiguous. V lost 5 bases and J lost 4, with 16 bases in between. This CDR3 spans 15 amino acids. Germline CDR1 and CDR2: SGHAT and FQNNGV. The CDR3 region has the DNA TGTGCCAGCAGCCCTGGGTCGTTATTACCAGATACGCAGTATTTT. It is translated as CASSPGSLLPDTQYF.

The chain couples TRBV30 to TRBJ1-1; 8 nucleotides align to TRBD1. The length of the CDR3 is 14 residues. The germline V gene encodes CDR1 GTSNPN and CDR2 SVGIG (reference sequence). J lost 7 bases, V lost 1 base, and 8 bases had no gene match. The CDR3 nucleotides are TGTGCCTGGAGTGGGGACAGGTTGGACATTGAAGCTTTCTTT. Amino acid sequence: CAWSGDRLDIEAFF.

As DNA, the CDR3 is TGTGCCAGCAGCGTAGCTACAGGGGCGCGGACTGAAGCTTTCTTT. Protein sequence: CASSVATGARTEAFF. The J gene is TRBJ1-1, the V gene TRBV9; TRBD1 matches at 7 bases. Per germline, CDR1 SGDLS and CDR2 YYNGEE. The trim removed 0 bases at V and 5 bases at J, leaving 7 bases unmatched. This CDR3 contains 15 residues.